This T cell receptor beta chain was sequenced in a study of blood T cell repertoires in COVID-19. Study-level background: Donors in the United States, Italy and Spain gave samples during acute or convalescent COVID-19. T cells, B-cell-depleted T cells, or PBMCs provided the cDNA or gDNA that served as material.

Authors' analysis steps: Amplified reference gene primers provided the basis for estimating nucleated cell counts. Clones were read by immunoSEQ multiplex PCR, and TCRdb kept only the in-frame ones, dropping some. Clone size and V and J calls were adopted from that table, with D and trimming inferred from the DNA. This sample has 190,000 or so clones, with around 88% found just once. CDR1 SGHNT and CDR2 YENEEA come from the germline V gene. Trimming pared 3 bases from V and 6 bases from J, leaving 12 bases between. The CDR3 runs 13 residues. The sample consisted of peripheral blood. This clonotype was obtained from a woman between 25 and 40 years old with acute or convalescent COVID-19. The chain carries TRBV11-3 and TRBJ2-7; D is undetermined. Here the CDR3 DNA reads TGTGCCAGCAGCTTTACGGCTCGAGGCGAGCAGTACTTC. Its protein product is CASSFTARGEQYF.